The 29 T cell receptor beta chains below come from one sample, sequenced in a study of blood T cell repertoires in COVID-19. Profiled with immunoSEQ multiplex PCR; TCRdb holds only in-frame clones, not every one. The sample contains more than 200,000 clones, approximately 88% of which appear only once. The sample taken for sequencing was peripheral blood. These receptors all come from a man in his forties with acute or convalescent COVID-19.

The V call is TRBV2, the J call TRBJ1-4, with D perhaps TRBD1 (6 bases). The V end was cut by 4 bases, the J end by 11 bases, with 17 bases between. The CDR3 consists of 14 residues. The germline gives CDR1 SNHLY, CDR2 FYNNEI. In DNA form, the CDR3 reads TGTGCCAGCAGTGGACAGACCAGGGGTGTGAAACTGTTTTTT. Protein product: CASSGQTRGVKLFF.

The V and J genes are TRBV5-4 and TRBJ2-3; D is ambiguous. Germline-derived CDR1 and CDR2 are SGHNT and YYREEE (reference sequence). V gave up 1 base and J gave up 6 bases, with 9 bases separating them. There are 13 residues in the CDR3. Written as DNA, the CDR3 is TGTGCCAGCAGCTTGCCCCGTTTGGATACGCAGTATTTT. It encodes CASSLPRLDTQYF. Full variable domain (outside the CDR3, taken from reference TRBV5-4 and TRBJ2-3): ETGVTQSPTHLIKTRGQQVTLRCSSQSGHNTVSWYQQALGQGPQFIFQYYREEENGRGNFPPRFSGLQFPNYSSELNVNALELDDSALYLCASSLPRLDTQYFGPGTRLTVL.

V usage is TRBV6-5 and J usage is TRBJ1-2; a weak D match, TRBD1 (5 bases). CDR3 length: 12 residues. Germline lookup yields CDR1 MNHEY and CDR2 SVGAGI. The CDR3 here is CATGQDGAGYTF. CDR3 in DNA: TGTGCAACTGGGCAGGATGGGGCCGGCTACACCTTC.

The chain uses TRBV7-7 and TRBJ2-1; TRBD2 aligns across 7 bases. After removal of 5 bases from V and 2 bases from J, the junction contained 9 bases not matched to a gene. The CDR3 is made up of 16 amino acids. The V gene's germline CDR1 is SSHAT and CDR2 FNYEAQ (reference sequence). The CDR3 here is CASSRGGPGAYNEQFF. The CDR3 nucleotides read TGTGCCAGCAGCCGGGGAGGGCCAGGTGCCTACAATGAGCAGTTCTTC. The variable domain in full, completed from reference TRBV7-7 and TRBJ2-1, reads GAGVSQSPRYKVTKRGQDVTLRCDPISSHATLYWYQQALGQGPEFLTYFNYEAQPDKSGLPSDRFSAERPEGSISTLTIQRTEQRDSAMYRCASSRGGPGAYNEQFFGPGTRLTVL.

This chain links TRBV27 with TRBJ2-3; 8 nucleotides match TRBD2. Germline V CDR1 and CDR2: MNHEY, SMNVEV (reference sequence). The J segment lost 1 base and the V segment lost 5 bases, leaving 11 bases of the junction unmatched. The CDR3 has 17 residues. CDR3 in amino acids: CASSPRGGAVGTDTQYF. CDR3 sequence (DNA): TGTGCCAGCAGTCCTCGGGGGGGTGCGGTGGGCACAGATACGCAGTATTTT.

The chain is built from TRBV10-3 and TRBJ2-3; the D is unclear. The CDR3 has 13 residues. V gave up 4 bases and J gave up 6 bases, with 11 bases separating them. Germline V gene data show CDR1 as ENHRY and CDR2 as SYGVKD. This chain's CDR3 is CAISGAAGDTQYF. The CDR3 nucleotides are TGTGCCATCAGTGGGGCAGCTGGGGATACGCAGTATTTT.

The chain employs TRBV30 and TRBJ1-2, with 9 bases matching TRBD1. The CDR3 consists of 13 residues. Germline CDR1 GTSNPN, CDR2 SVGIG (reference sequence). Trimming cost V 1 base and J 7 bases; bases outside gene matches: 4. CDR3 loop: CAWSGTGDFGYTF. The CDR3 DNA is TGTGCCTGGAGTGGGACAGGGGATTTTGGCTACACCTTC.

This clone appeared a single time. V gene TRBV6-5 combines with J gene TRBJ2-2; D is possibly TRBD2 (6 bases). V was pared by 11 bases and J by 0 bases, with 10 bases between. Germline V gives CDR1 MNHEY, CDR2 SVGAGI. This CDR3 spans 13 amino acids. CDR3 protein: CAGREANTGELFF. The CDR3 DNA reads as TGTGCCGGGCGGGAAGCGAACACCGGGGAGCTGTTTTTT.

This clone came up once. The V call is TRBV21-1, the J call TRBJ2-3; TRBD2 was called by the table and not checked on the DNA. TRBV21-1 is an annotated pseudogene. This CDR3 comprises 13 residues. CDR3 residues: CARLGGPTDTQYF. The CDR3 DNA reads TGTGCCAGACTAGGAGGGCCCACAGATACGCAGTATTTT.

V gene TRBV29-1 combines with J gene TRBJ1-2; TRBD1 might be the D (5 bases). V was clipped by 7 bases and J by 8 bases, with 20 bases between them. Germline V gives CDR1 SQVTM, CDR2 ANQGSEA. The CDR3 loop spans 13 amino acids. The CDR3 DNA reads TGCAGCGACTGGGCAGGGCTCGTTGGCGGCTACACCTTC. Encoded protein: CSDWAGLVGGYTF. Based on the CDR3 plus reference TRBV29-1 and TRBJ1-2, the full variable domain is SAVISQKPSRDICQRGTSLTIQCQVDSQVTMMFWYRQQPGQSLTLIATANQGSEATYESGFVIDKFPISRPNLTFSTLTVSNMSPEDSSIYLCSDWAGLVGGYTFGSGTRLTVV.

The gene calls are TRBV5-1 and TRBJ2-7, with TRBD2 matching over 8 bases. This CDR3 contains 14 residues. V gave up 4 bases and J gave up 2 bases; unmatched junction bases: 5. The germline V gene encodes CDR1 SGHRS and CDR2 YFSETQ. The chain's CDR3 is CASSKGLEAYEQYF. The CDR3 DNA reads TGCGCCAGCAGCAAGGGACTAGAAGCCTACGAGCAGTACTTC. The whole variable domain, filled in from reference TRBV5-1 and TRBJ2-7, reads KAGVTQTPRYLIKTRGQQVTLSCSPISGHRSVSWYQQTPGQGLQFLFEYFSETQRNKGNFPGRFSGRQFSNSRSEMNVSTLELGDSALYLCASSKGLEAYEQYFGPGTRLTVT.

V is TRBV5-4 and J is TRBJ2-7; 8 bases fit TRBD2. CDR3 length equals 15 residues. Per germline, CDR1 SGHNT and CDR2 YYREEE (reference sequence). With V trimmed by 0 bases and J by 0 bases, 2 bases remained unmatched. In DNA form, the CDR3 reads TGTGCCAGCAGCTTGGCCGGGAGGGCCTCCTACGAGCAGTACTTC. This codes for CASSLAGRASYEQYF.

The count of this clone is one. This chain links TRBV4-2 with TRBJ2-3; weak D call: TRBD2 (7 bases). This CDR3 spans 18 amino acids. The V end was cut by 1 base, the J end by 5 bases, with 22 bases between. CDR1 is LGHNA, CDR2 YNFKEQ, per germline. The CDR3 sequence: CASSQGDMGGRAEDTQYF. DNA for the CDR3: TGTGCCAGCAGCCAAGGGGACATGGGGGGGAGGGCCGAAGATACGCAGTATTTT.

This rearrangement joins TRBV6-2 or TRBV6-3 to TRBJ1-1, with D unclear. The CDR3 contains 12 residues. Trimming removed 6 bases from V and 9 bases from J, with 14 bases in between. Germline CDR1 is MNHEY and CDR2 is SVGEGT. The CDR3 DNA reads as TGTGCCAGCAGCCCGACTGGCCTAAAAGCTTTCTTT. It encodes CASSPTGLKAFF.

The chain is built from TRBV28 and TRBJ1-4, with 8 bases matching TRBD1. The V and J ends lost 8 bases and 8 bases, in that order; junction bases with no gene match: 10. This CDR3 comprises 14 residues. Germline CDR1 reads MDHEN; CDR2 reads SYDVKM. The CDR3 spells CASSKDRVGEKLFF. DNA of the CDR3: TGTGCCAGCTCTAAGGACAGGGTTGGAGAAAAACTGTTTTTT.

This clone has only a few counts. The chain links TRBV2 to TRBJ2-1; D is uncertain. The CDR3 extends over 11 amino acids. V lost 8 bases to trimming and J lost 9 bases, with 11 bases between them. CDR1 is SNHLY and CDR2 is FYNNEI in the germline V gene. CDR3 nucleotide sequence: TGTGCCAGCGAAACCACAATTGAGCAGTTCTTC. Residues: CASETTIEQFF.

This chain uses TRBV9 with TRBJ2-7; tentatively, D is TRBD1 (5 bases). From germline, CDR1 is SGDLS and CDR2 YYNGEE. Trimming left V 0 bases short and J 2 bases short, with 12 bases between. The CDR3 has 15 residues. CDR3 amino acids: CASSVDTGVPYEQYF. In DNA form, the CDR3 reads TGTGCCAGCAGCGTAGATACAGGTGTACCCTACGAGCAGTACTTC.

The chain carries TRBV3-1 (or the pseudogene TRBV3-2) and TRBJ1-6; D perhaps matches TRBD1 (5 bases). The CDR3 loop spans 15 amino acids. The germline V gene has CDR1 LGHDT and CDR2 YNNKEL (reference sequence). V was shortened by 5 bases and J by 9 bases, with 17 bases between the two germline ends. The CDR3 here is CASSVRGGEGSPLHF. CDR3 coding DNA: TGTGCCAGCAGCGTAAGGGGAGGCGAAGGTTCACCCCTCCACTTT.

This rearrangement joins TRBV6-6 to TRBJ1-2, with 11 bases that match TRBD1. The germline V gene has CDR1 MNHNY and CDR2 SVGAGI (reference sequence). With V trimmed by 5 bases and J by 5 bases, 13 bases remained unmatched. This CDR3 is 17 amino acids long. The CDR3 DNA follows: TGTGCCAGCAGTCGCGGACAGGGGGCCATCGAAGTTTATGGCTACACCTTC. Encoded protein: CASSRGQGAIEVYGYTF.

The V gene is TRBV3-1 (or the pseudogene TRBV3-2), the J gene TRBJ2-1, with 11 bases lining up with TRBD2. With V trimmed by 0 bases and J by 12 bases, 7 bases remained unmatched. Looked up from germline, CDR1 is LGHDT and CDR2 is YNNKEL (reference sequence). The CDR3 consists of 15 residues. CDR3 in amino acids: CASSQDIAGGPPQFF. Here the CDR3 DNA reads TGTGCCAGCAGCCAAGATATAGCGGGAGGGCCCCCGCAGTTCTTC.

V and J are TRBV12-3 or TRBV12-4 and TRBJ1-4; TRBD1 matches at 8 bases. Trimming cost V 7 bases and J 8 bases; bases outside gene matches: 6. CDR3 size: 13 residues. CDR3 amino acids: CASIPGTGEKLFF. Written as DNA, the CDR3 is TGTGCCAGCATCCCCGGGACAGGAGAAAAACTGTTTTTT.

This chain joins TRBV19 and TRBJ1-2, with D tentatively TRBD1 (5 bases). This CDR3 region has 15 residues. Trimming pared 1 base from V and 2 bases from J, leaving 11 bases between. The germline gives CDR1 LNHDA, CDR2 SQIVND (reference sequence). This CDR3 is CASSIGLGGNYGYTF. CDR3 sequence (DNA): TGTGCCAGTAGTATAGGGCTTGGGGGGAACTATGGCTACACCTTC.

V is TRBV7-9 and J is TRBJ2-3, with D unclear. V shed 1 base and J shed 5 bases, with 13 bases lying between them. The CDR3 extends over 15 amino acids. Germline V gene lookup returns CDR1 SEHNR and CDR2 FQNEAQ (reference sequence). DNA for the CDR3: TGTGCCAGCAGCTTAGGCGTAGGAGATCAAGATACGCAGTATTTT. This sequence encodes CASSLGVGDQDTQYF.

The J gene is TRBJ1-5, the V gene TRBV19, with 7 bases that match TRBD1. J was trimmed by 4 bases and V by 6 bases; bases with no gene match: 15. Germline V gene data show CDR1 as LNHDA and CDR2 as SQIVND (reference sequence). The CDR3 loop spans 17 amino acids. The CDR3 reads CASRKGDFGTANQPQHF. The CDR3 nucleotides are TGTGCCAGTAGGAAAGGGGATTTTGGGACAGCGAATCAGCCCCAGCATTTT.

This rearrangement joins TRBV7-2 to TRBJ2-5; 9 bases align to TRBD2. With V trimmed by 3 bases and J by 5 bases, 7 bases remained unmatched. CDR3 length equals 15 residues. The germline V gene encodes CDR1 SGHTA and CDR2 FQGNSA. CDR3 residues: CASSLDGLAGETQYF. CDR3 coding DNA: TGTGCCAGCAGCTTGGACGGCCTAGCGGGGGAGACCCAGTACTTC.

The V and J genes are TRBV10-3 and TRBJ1-1; TRBD1 is a possible D gene (6 bases). CDR3 length equals 13 residues. In germline, CDR1 is ENHRY, CDR2 SYGVKD. Trimming pared 5 bases from V and 6 bases from J, leaving 13 bases between. The CDR3 DNA reads as TGTGCCATCAGTAACCAGGGGCTTGCTGAAGCTTTCTTT. Its protein is CAISNQGLAEAFF.

A note on this clone: The same CDR3 arises from other DNA sequences in this sample as well. This chain connects TRBV5-1 to TRBJ2-1; tentatively, D is TRBD2 (6 bases). Looked up from germline, CDR1 is SGHRS and CDR2 is YFSETQ. V gave up 0 bases and J gave up 0 bases, with 10 bases separating them. The CDR3 runs to 16 residues. CDR3 in DNA: TGCGCCAGCAGCTTGGCCGGGCGGGGCTCCTACAATGAGCAGTTCTTC. Its translation: CASSLAGRGSYNEQFF.

The chain carries TRBV5-1 and TRBJ2-7; TRBD2 might be the D (6 bases). Trimming stripped 3 bases from V and 2 bases from J, with 15 bases between. This CDR3 spans 15 amino acids. Germline lookup yields CDR1 SGHRS and CDR2 YFSETQ. CDR3 sequence: CASSYLAYGAYEQYF. In DNA, the CDR3 is TGCGCCAGCAGCTACCTAGCGTACGGAGCCTACGAGCAGTACTTC.

The chain uses TRBV10-3 and TRBJ2-7; 12 nucleotides match TRBD1. Germline loops: CDR1 ENHRY, CDR2 SYGVKD. The CDR3 is 16 residues long. With 0 bases clipped from V and 6 bases from J, the junction kept 6 bases outside the gene matches. The CDR3 loop is CAISESGTGGFLEQYF. DNA of the CDR3: TGTGCCATCAGTGAGTCTGGGACAGGGGGCTTTCTCGAGCAGTACTTC.